Presented here are 20 T cell receptor beta chains from one specimen sequenced in a study of T cells in localized non-small cell lung cancer. Produced via immunoSEQ multiplex PCR; TCRdb's table is partial and in-frame only. The table has around 100,000 clones, 80% to 90% seen once. The starting material was peripheral blood, obtained before any cancer treatment. These receptors were collected from a man aged 35 to 70 with stage I squamous cell lung carcinoma.

The chain couples TRBV9 to TRBJ2-5; TRBD1 matches 7 bases. Germline-derived CDR1 and CDR2 are SGDLS and YYNGEE. Germline trimming cut 4 bases from V and 7 bases from J; bases unmatched to any gene: 7. This CDR3 contains 13 residues. The CDR3 reads CASSSDRVGTQYF. Here the CDR3 DNA reads TGTGCCAGCAGCTCTGACAGGGTAGGGACCCAGTACTTC.

This chain joins TRBV5-1 and TRBJ1-2; TRBD1 agrees at 11 bases. The CDR3 consists of 15 residues. The ends lost 1 base at V and 6 bases at J; junction bases unmatched: 5. Germline V gene sequence: CDR1 SGHRS, CDR2 YFSETQ. The CDR3 sequence is CASSLIGQGADGYTF. For the CDR3, the DNA is TGCGCCAGCAGCTTGATAGGACAGGGGGCGGATGGCTACACCTTC. Full variable domain (remainder filled in from reference TRBV5-1 and TRBJ1-2): KAGVTQTPRYLIKTRGQQVTLSCSPISGHRSVSWYQQTPGQGLQFLFEYFSETQRNKGNFPGRFSGRQFSNSRSEMNVSTLELGDSALYLCASSLIGQGADGYTFGSGTRLTVV.

The chain couples TRBV4-3 to TRBJ2-6, with D perhaps matching TRBD1 (5 bases). Trimming shortened V by 1 base and J by 0 bases, and 13 bases separated the two germline ends. CDR1 LGHNA and CDR2 YSLEER come from the germline V gene. The CDR3 length is 18 residues. CDR3 loop: CASSQAKQAYSGANVLTF. The CDR3 DNA follows: TGCGCCAGCAGCCAAGCGAAACAGGCGTACTCTGGGGCCAACGTCCTGACTTTC.

The V gene is TRBV5-4, the J gene TRBJ2-5; D possibly corresponds to TRBD1 (6 bases). V was clipped by 5 bases and J by 1 base, with 12 bases between them. The CDR3 runs 14 residues. Germline loops: CDR1 SGHNT, CDR2 YYREEE (reference sequence). This CDR3 reads CASSLGTSQETQYF. The CDR3 DNA sequence: TGTGCCAGCAGTCTAGGGACAAGCCAAGAGACCCAGTACTTC. The variable domain in full, with the rest retrieved from reference TRBV5-4 and TRBJ2-5, is ETGVTQSPTHLIKTRGQQVTLRCSSQSGHNTVSWYQQALGQGPQFIFQYYREEENGRGNFPPRFSGLQFPNYSSELNVNALELDDSALYLCASSLGTSQETQYFGPGTRLLVL.

The chain uses TRBV5-1 and TRBJ2-7, with D maybe TRBD2 (6 bases). The germline V and J ends were trimmed by 0 bases and 2 bases, with 12 bases remaining between them. The CDR3 contains 15 residues. The germline CDR1 and CDR2 sequences are SGHRS and YFSETQ. CDR3 DNA: TGCGCCAGCAGCTTGGCCGCGGGACCTCCCTACGAGCAGTACTTC. Translation: CASSLAAGPPYEQYF.

The chain links TRBV28 to TRBJ1-3; tentative D call: TRBD1 (6 bases). V was pared by 7 bases and J by 2 bases, with 15 bases between. The CDR3 loop spans 15 amino acids. Germline-derived CDR1 and CDR2 are MDHEN and SYDVKM. CDR3 sequence: CASTGTHFTGNTIYF. CDR3 DNA: TGTGCCAGCACCGGGACACACTTTACTGGAAACACCATATATTTT.

This chain links TRBV9 with TRBJ2-2; the match to TRBD1 covers 9 bases. The CDR3 sequence is 15 residues long. Per the germline V gene, CDR1 is SGDLS and CDR2 is YYNGEE. Trimming at V came to 0 bases and at J to 7 bases, leaving 4 bases not matched to a gene. The CDR3 DNA follows: TGTGCCAGCAGCGTAGAACAGGGGGCTAGCGGGGAGCTGTTTTTT. It specifies CASSVEQGASGELFF.

The count of this clone is one. This chain links TRBV7-9 with TRBJ1-6; D remains unclear. The CDR3 totals 13 residues. Trimming cost V 7 bases and J 10 bases, with 14 bases left between them. Germline V lookup: CDR1 SEHNR, CDR2 FQNEAQ (reference sequence). CDR3 amino acids: CASNNLPGSPLHF. The CDR3 nucleotides are TGTGCCAGCAACAACCTCCCGGGATCACCCCTCCACTTT.

J is TRBJ1-1 and V is TRBV19; no reliable D call. The CDR3 is 13 amino acids. Germline V gives CDR1 LNHDA, CDR2 SQIVND (reference sequence). Trimming pared 7 bases from V and 1 base from J, leaving 10 bases between. The CDR3 here is CASTQWRNTEAFF. As DNA, the CDR3 is TGTGCCAGTACTCAATGGAGGAACACTGAAGCTTTCTTT.

The chain recombines TRBV21-1 with TRBJ1-5. TRBV21-1 is annotated as a pseudogene. CDR3 length: 12 residues. CDR3 nucleotide sequence: TGTGCCAGCAGCAAAGTAATTCAGCCCCAGCATTTT. Translating it yields CASSKVIQPQHF.

The CDR3 here is CASSISGQGIRGTEAFF. The DNA for the CDR3 is TGTGCCAGTAGTATATCGGGACAGGGGATTCGGGGGACTGAAGCTTTCTTT. V gene TRBV19 combines with J gene TRBJ1-1; 10 bases align to TRBD1. Losses at the gene ends were 2 bases for V and 5 bases for J; bases not matched to a gene: 11. Germline assignment: CDR1 LNHDA and CDR2 SQIVND (reference sequence). There are 17 residues in the CDR3.

The CDR3 DNA reads as TGCGCCAGCAGCCCCAGCGGTGCAGGGGGATCGGAAAAACTGTTTTTT. Its translation is CASSPSGAGGSEKLFF. V usage is TRBV5-1 and J usage is TRBJ1-4; the match to TRBD1 covers 7 bases. The germline CDR1 and CDR2 sequences are SGHRS and YFSETQ. The CDR3 is 16 residues long. With 4 bases clipped from V and 8 bases from J, the junction kept 14 bases outside the gene matches. Full variable domain (remainder filled in from reference TRBV5-1 and TRBJ1-4): KAGVTQTPRYLIKTRGQQVTLSCSPISGHRSVSWYQQTPGQGLQFLFEYFSETQRNKGNFPGRFSGRQFSNSRSEMNVSTLELGDSALYLCASSPSGAGGSEKLFFGSGTQLSVL.

The chain uses TRBV9 and TRBJ2-5; D is ambiguous. V dropped 0 bases and J dropped 5 bases, with 14 bases sitting between them. Germline CDR1 SGDLS, CDR2 YYNGEE. The length of the CDR3 is 15 residues. CDR3 nucleotides: TGTGCCAGCAGCGTAGCCCCGGGTCCGAGGGAGACCCAGTACTTC. The encoded protein is CASSVAPGPRETQYF.

The rearrangement links TRBV28 to TRBJ2-7, with 10 nucleotides matching TRBD2. CDR1 is MDHEN and CDR2 is SYDVKM in the germline V gene. Trimming at V came to 4 bases and at J to 4 bases, leaving 16 bases not matched to a gene. This CDR3 has 18 amino acids. DNA of the CDR3: TGTGCCAGCAGTTCTCCTCACGCCCCTAGCGGGGGATTGTACGAGCAGTACTTC. Translation: CASSSPHAPSGGLYEQYF.

The chain links TRBV28 to TRBJ1-4; no definite D call. Germline-derived CDR1 and CDR2 are MDHEN and SYDVKM. This CDR3 has 13 residues. The V and J ends lost 2 bases and 11 bases respectively, with 12 bases between them. The CDR3 coding sequence is TGTGCCAGCAGTTTAAGGCACCCAACTAAACTGTTTTTT. Protein sequence: CASSLRHPTKLFF.

This sequence joins TRBV9 and TRBJ1-6; no clear D. V was clipped by 0 bases and J by 4 bases, with 5 bases between them. CDR1 and CDR2 from the germline V gene are SGDLS and YYNGEE. The CDR3 loop spans 14 amino acids. The DNA of the CDR3 is TGTGCCAGCAGCGTAGACACGTATAATTCACCCCTCCACTTT. This codes for CASSVDTYNSPLHF. The full variable domain, rest sourced from reference TRBV9 and TRBJ1-6, is DSGVTQTPKHLITATGQRVTLRCSPRSGDLSVYWYQQSLDQGLQFLIQYYNGEERAKGNILERFSAQQFPDLHSELNLSSLELGDSALYFCASSVDTYNSPLHFGNGTRLTVT.

The chain carries TRBV2 and TRBJ2-2, with D maybe TRBD1 (5 bases). The V gene lost 1 base and the J gene lost 7 bases, with 10 bases spanning the gap. Germline CDR1 is SNHLY and CDR2 is FYNNEI. This CDR3 has 14 amino acids. Written as DNA, the CDR3 is TGTGCCAGCAGTGAAGAGGGGCGAGGCGGGGAGCTGTTTTTT. It is translated as CASSEEGRGGELFF.

This clone occurred once. The chain is built from TRBV7-3 and TRBJ1-1; TRBD1 might be the D (6 bases). Germline assignment: CDR1 SGHTA and CDR2 FQGTGA. V lost 3 bases and J lost 2, with 10 bases in between. This CDR3 has 14 amino acids. The CDR3 DNA sequence: TGTGCCAGCAGCTTGACAGGACCTAACACTGAAGCTTTCTTT. Its protein product is CASSLTGPNTEAFF.

The CDR3 DNA reads TGCGCCAGCAGCTTGGACAGGGGGGGCACTGAAGCTTTCTTT. Protein product: CASSLDRGGTEAFF. This chain links TRBV5-1 with TRBJ1-1, with 8 bases matching TRBD1. V trimming: 0 bases; J trimming: 4 bases; junction bases outside the gene matches: 2. This CDR3 has 14 residues. Germline assignment: CDR1 SGHRS and CDR2 YFSETQ.

The chain has TRBV7-2 and TRBJ1-2; 7 bases are shared with TRBD1. Germline V gene data show CDR1 as SGHTA and CDR2 as FQGNSA. Germline trimming cut 6 bases from V and 7 bases from J; bases unmatched to any gene: 8. The CDR3 is 13 residues long. CDR3 DNA: TGTGCCAGCAGATTACAGGGGAGGGGTGGCTACACCTTC. This codes for CASRLQGRGGYTF. The full variable domain, completed using reference TRBV7-2 and TRBJ1-2, is GAGVSQSPSNKVTEKGKDVELRCDPISGHTALYWYRQSLGQGLEFLIYFQGNSAPDKSGLPSDRFSAERTGGSVSTLTIQRTQQEDSAVYLCASRLQGRGGYTFGSGTRLTVV.